A single sample is the source of the 25 T cell receptor beta chains below, sequenced in a study of cytomegalovirus exposure and HLA in healthy donors. The PCR had 60 Vbeta and 13 Jbeta primers. Some clones are missing from TCRdb's copy, which holds only in-frame ones; the method was immunoSEQ multiplex PCR. The table includes more than 85,000 clones, roughly 88% detected once. The sequenced sample was PBMCs. The source of these receptors is a young woman in good health and CMV-seronegative.

The rearrangement joins TRBV4-1 to TRBJ2-1; possibly TRBD2 for D (5 bases). Germline V CDR1 and CDR2: MGHRA, YSYEKL. This CDR3 region has 12 residues. The germline V and J ends were trimmed by 6 bases and 12 bases, with 15 bases remaining between them. The CDR3 region has the DNA TGCGCCAGCAGTTTGCTCCGGGGTTGGCAGTTCTTC. Translation gives CASSLLRGWQFF.

Of note for this clone: This CDR3 is also generated by other DNA sequences in the sample. The chain joins TRBV6-5 to TRBJ1-1; no firm D call. Germline CDR1 reads MNHEY; CDR2 reads SVGAGI. CDR3 length: 13 residues. V lost 4 bases to trimming and J lost 1 base, with 7 bases between them. The CDR3 region has the DNA TGTGCCAGCAGTTCGAGAGAGAACACTGAAGCTTTCTTT. This gives the protein CASSSRENTEAFF.

The gene calls are TRBV5-1 and TRBJ2-5; unclear D gene. V dropped 0 bases and J dropped 7 bases, with 10 bases sitting between them. CDR1 and CDR2 from the germline V gene are SGHRS and YFSETQ. The CDR3 consists of 13 residues. The CDR3 reads CASSLDPSGTQYF. The CDR3 region has the DNA TGCGCCAGCAGCTTGGACCCTTCGGGGACCCAGTACTTC.

The rearrangement links TRBV7-2 to TRBJ2-7, with TRBD1 matching over 10 bases. The CDR3 contains 15 residues. After removal of 5 bases from V and 2 bases from J, the junction contained 6 bases not matched to a gene. Germline-derived CDR1 and CDR2 are SGHTA and FQGNSA. This CDR3 reads CASSARDRGTYEQYF. The CDR3 DNA is TGTGCCAGCAGCGCCCGGGACAGGGGTACCTACGAGCAGTACTTC.

This clone was seen a handful of times. The genes are TRBV6-5 and TRBJ2-7, with 11 bases fitting TRBD1. There are 14 residues in the CDR3. The junction had 7 bases not matched to a gene; V was cut back by 0 bases and J by 12 bases. From germline, CDR1 is MNHEY and CDR2 SVGAGI. The CDR3 loop reads CASSYSMGQGVRYF. The CDR3 DNA sequence: TGTGCCAGCAGTTACTCGATGGGACAGGGGGTTCGGTACTTC.

This clone was detected a few times. The chain employs TRBV5-4 and TRBJ2-7; 7 bases fit TRBD2. The junction had 7 bases not matched to a gene; V was cut back by 1 base and J by 3 bases. The CDR3 is 15 residues long. Germline CDR1 and CDR2: SGHNT and YYREEE (reference sequence). CDR3 bases: TGTGCCAGCAGCTTGAGAAGCGGGACTAACTACGAGCAGTACTTC. This translates into CASSLRSGTNYEQYF.

This clone has only one observation. The genes are TRBV28 and TRBJ1-2; the match to TRBD1 covers 10 bases. Germline values: CDR1 MDHEN, CDR2 SYDVKM. The CDR3 runs 16 residues. Trimming cost V 1 base and J 6 bases; bases outside gene matches: 8. The CDR3 coding sequence is TGTGCCAGCAGTTTATCACGGACAGGGGGAAACCATGGCTACACCTTC. Amino acid sequence: CASSLSRTGGNHGYTF.

The chain is built from TRBV11-2 and TRBJ2-7, with TRBD2 identical over 8 bases. The CDR3 runs to 15 residues. V shed 5 bases and J 6 bases; nucleotides not matched to a gene: 12. Germline lookup yields CDR1 SGHAT and CDR2 FQNNGV. The CDR3 bases are TGTGCCAGCAGCCCAATGGGACGGGAGGGCCGCGAGCAGTACTTC. Encoded protein: CASSPMGREGREQYF. Full variable domain (rest looked up from reference TRBV11-2 and TRBJ2-7): EAGVAQSPRYKIIEKRQSVAFWCNPISGHATLYWYQQILGQGPKLLIQFQNNGVVDDSQLPKDRFSAERLKGVDSTLKIQPAKLEDSAVYLCASSPMGREGREQYFGPGTRLTVT.

The chain is built from TRBV19 and TRBJ2-1; TRBD2 matches at 9 bases. Germline V gene data show CDR1 as LNHDA and CDR2 as SQIVND (reference sequence). V shed 1 base and J 6 bases; nucleotides not matched to a gene: 7. The CDR3 has 16 amino acids. CDR3 loop: CASSIGLAEPINEQFF. The CDR3 DNA is TGTGCCAGTAGTATAGGACTAGCGGAGCCGATCAATGAGCAGTTCTTC.

The rearrangement uses TRBV6-5 and TRBJ1-1; a possible D gene is TRBD1 (5 bases). V was cut by 2 bases and J by 5 bases, with 9 bases left in between. The CDR3 is 13 amino acids. Germline-derived CDR1 and CDR2 are MNHEY and SVGAGI. The DNA for the CDR3 is TGTGCCAGCAGTTACCTGGGGCGGACTGAAGCTTTCTTT. It is translated as CASSYLGRTEAFF.

The rearrangement links TRBV6-5 to TRBJ2-2, with 7 bases lining up with TRBD2. The CDR3 length is 15 residues. Germline V gives CDR1 MNHEY, CDR2 SVGAGI. V trimming: 3 bases; J trimming: 5 bases; junction bases outside the gene matches: 6. This CDR3 is CASSYLSGETGELFF. In DNA, the CDR3 is TGTGCCAGCAGTTATTTAAGCGGGGAGACCGGGGAGCTGTTTTTT.

The chain has TRBV30 and TRBJ2-5, with D maybe TRBD1 (6 bases). V lost 1 base and J lost 5, with 11 bases in between. CDR1 is GTSNPN and CDR2 is SVGIG in the germline V gene (reference sequence). The CDR3 totals 13 residues. In DNA, the CDR3 is TGTGCCTGGAGTGCATACAGGGCTGAGACCCAGTACTTC. It yields the protein CAWSAYRAETQYF.

V and J are TRBV18 and TRBJ1-3; D gene uncertain. The CDR3 is 15 amino acids. The germline gives CDR1 KGHSH, CDR2 LQKENI. Trimming stripped 6 bases from V and 0 bases from J, with 12 bases between. The CDR3 sequence: CASSPSPVSGNTIYF. In nucleotides, the CDR3 is TGTGCCAGCTCCCCCAGTCCCGTCTCTGGAAACACCATATATTTT.

The rearrangement joins TRBV11-2 to TRBJ2-7; TRBD1 might be the D (6 bases). The ends were cut back, 5 bases at V and 5 bases at J, with 13 bases in the middle. Germline V CDR1 and CDR2: SGHAT, FQNNGV. The CDR3 extends over 13 amino acids. The CDR3 region has the DNA TGTGCCAGCAGCCCGGACAGCATAAACGAGCAGTACTTC. Its protein product is CASSPDSINEQYF.

This clone was found a few times. This chain links TRBV5-6 with TRBJ2-5, with D possibly matching TRBD2 (5 bases). In germline, CDR1 is SGHDT, CDR2 YYEEEE. CDR3 length equals 14 residues. The germline V and J ends were trimmed by 5 bases and 5 bases, with 16 bases remaining between them. The DNA of the CDR3 is TGTGCCAGCAGTCACGGAACGGGGTTGGAGACCCAGTACTTC. Its protein product is CASSHGTGLETQYF.

The chain carries TRBV6-5 and TRBJ2-2, with TRBD1 identical over 8 bases. V trimming: 2 bases; J trimming: 8 bases; junction bases outside the gene matches: 4. The CDR3 totals 14 residues. Germline V gene lookup returns CDR1 MNHEY and CDR2 SVGAGI. The CDR3 sequence: CASSYDRGTGELFF. CDR3 DNA sequence: TGTGCCAGCAGTTACGACAGGGGAACGGGGGAGCTGTTTTTT.

V is TRBV7-9 and J is TRBJ2-1, with 7 bases identical to TRBD2. Germline V lookup: CDR1 SEHNR, CDR2 FQNEAQ (reference sequence). This CDR3 comprises 15 residues. The ends lost 1 base at V and 5 bases at J; junction bases unmatched: 5. CDR3 protein: CASSLGSGINNEQFF. The CDR3 DNA sequence: TGTGCCAGCAGCTTAGGGAGCGGGATTAACAATGAGCAGTTCTTC.

A few counts support this clone. The chain carries TRBV5-1 and TRBJ2-7; D may be TRBD1 (6 bases). The germline CDR1 and CDR2 sequences are SGHRS and YFSETQ. This CDR3 is built from 15 residues. V was cut by 1 base and J by 4 bases, with 15 bases left in between. The CDR3 coding sequence is TGCGCCAGCAGCTTGTTAACAGGGCGAGGGTACGAGCAGTACTTC. Amino acid sequence: CASSLLTGRGYEQYF.

The chain recombines TRBV6-5 with TRBJ2-3; D is perhaps TRBD2 (6 bases). This CDR3 region has 15 residues. The germline CDR1 and CDR2 sequences are MNHEY and SVGAGI. The germline V and J ends were trimmed by 2 bases and 3 bases, with 12 bases remaining between them. The chain's CDR3 is CASSYSLAPTDTQYF. The CDR3 DNA reads TGTGCCAGCAGTTACAGCCTAGCGCCTACAGATACGCAGTATTTT.

In the case of this clone: Relative to the germline gene, one junction end is altered; a read error may explain this. The genes are TRBV7-9 and TRBJ2-1, with 7 bases lining up with TRBD1. Germline V gene lookup returns CDR1 SEHNR and CDR2 FQNEAQ (reference sequence). This CDR3 is 16 amino acids long. For the CDR3, the DNA is TGTTCCAGCAGCCTGGACGGGACAGCCTTTAGGAATGAGCAGTTCTTC. Amino acid sequence: CSSSLDGTAFRNEQFF.

The chain couples TRBV19 to TRBJ1-2; a weak D match, TRBD1 (5 bases). CDR3 length: 16 residues. The V gene's germline CDR1 is LNHDA and CDR2 SQIVND (reference sequence). Between the trimmed V and J ends, which lost 8 bases and 2 bases, there was a span of 21 bases. The CDR3 loop reads CASRQRDDDPNYGYTF. As DNA, the CDR3 is TGTGCCAGTCGTCAGCGGGACGACGACCCCAACTATGGCTACACCTTC.

This chain uses TRBV30 with TRBJ1-2; TRBD1 agrees at 8 bases. The CDR3 extends over 14 amino acids. Looked up from germline, CDR1 is GTSNPN and CDR2 is SVGIG (reference sequence). The V and J ends lost 8 bases and 4 bases, in that order; junction bases with no gene match: 12. Here the CDR3 DNA reads TGTGCCGTACAGGGGGGCGAGGTCTCCTATGGCTACACCTTC. Protein sequence: CAVQGGEVSYGYTF.

The genes are TRBV2 and TRBJ1-1; no firm D call. This CDR3 has 16 amino acids. Germline V gene sequence: CDR1 SNHLY, CDR2 FYNNEI. V dropped 2 bases and J dropped 1 base, with 14 bases sitting between them. The DNA of the CDR3 is TGTGCCAGCAGTGAACCCATCCGGGAAGAGAACACTGAAGCTTTCTTT. As protein: CASSEPIREENTEAFF.

V is TRBV4-3 and J is TRBJ1-5; D not certain. This CDR3 is built from 15 residues. With 1 base removed from V and 0 bases from J, the gap between germline ends came to 7 bases. The germline V gene has CDR1 LGHNA and CDR2 YSLEER. CDR3 in DNA: TGCGCCAGCAGCCAAGTCTTGGCTAGCAATCAGCCCCAGCATTTT. Its protein is CASSQVLASNQPQHF.

This chain uses TRBV7-3 with TRBJ2-7; the D gene is possibly TRBD2 (6 bases). Trimming took 5 bases from V and 4 from J, leaving 12 bases between them. The germline gives CDR1 SGHTA, CDR2 FQGTGA. The CDR3 runs to 13 residues. The CDR3 is CASSPVGGYEQYF. In DNA, the CDR3 is TGTGCCAGCAGCCCCGTGGGGGGTTACGAGCAGTACTTC.